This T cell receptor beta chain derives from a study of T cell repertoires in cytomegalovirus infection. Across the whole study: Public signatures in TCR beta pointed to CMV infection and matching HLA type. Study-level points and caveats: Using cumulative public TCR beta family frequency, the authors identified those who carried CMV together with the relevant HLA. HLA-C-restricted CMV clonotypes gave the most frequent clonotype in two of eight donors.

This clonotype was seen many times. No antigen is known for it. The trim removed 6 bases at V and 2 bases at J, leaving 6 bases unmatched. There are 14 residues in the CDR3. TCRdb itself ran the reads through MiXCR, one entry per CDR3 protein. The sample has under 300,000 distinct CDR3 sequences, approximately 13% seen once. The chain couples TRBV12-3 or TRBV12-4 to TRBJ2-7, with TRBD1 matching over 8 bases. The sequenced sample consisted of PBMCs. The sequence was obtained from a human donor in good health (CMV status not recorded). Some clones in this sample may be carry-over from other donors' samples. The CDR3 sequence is CASSRGTGTYEQYF. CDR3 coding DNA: TGTGCCAGCAGCCGGGGGACAGGAACCTACGAGCAGTACTTC.